Shown below are 30 T cell receptor beta chains from a single sample sequenced in a study of T cell responses to AZD1222 COVID-19 vaccine. Only in-frame clones appear in the TCRdb table, and some are missing; sequencing was by immunoSEQ multiplex PCR. Here the sample spans around 66,000 clones, 79% being singletons. Specimen: peripheral blood, collected on day 0 of MenACWY control vaccination. These receptors all come from an adult in good health.

This chain links TRBV5-1 with TRBJ1-4; D not certain. The CDR3 contains 15 residues. Germline V gene lookup returns CDR1 SGHRS and CDR2 YFSETQ. V was trimmed by 4 bases and J by 1 base, leaving 11 bases between them. The CDR3 DNA follows: TGCGCCAGCAGCCTTGGGTCACTAACTAATGAAAAACTGTTTTTT. This translates into CASSLGSLTNEKLFF.

By share of the sample, this clone is medium-sized. This chain connects TRBV7-9 to TRBJ2-2; D gene uncertain. The CDR3 has 14 amino acids. Germline CDR1 SEHNR, CDR2 FQNEAQ (reference sequence). Deletions cut 5 bases from V and 2 bases from J, with 9 bases between. CDR3 coding DNA: TGTGCCAGCAGCCCGTCCGCCAACACCGGGGAGCTGTTTTTT. Protein: CASSPSANTGELFF.

This chain uses TRBV19 with TRBJ1-1; the match to TRBD1 covers 10 bases. The CDR3 runs 14 residues. V lost 5 bases and J lost 4; bases outside the gene matches: 4. The germline V gene encodes CDR1 LNHDA and CDR2 SQIVND (reference sequence). The CDR3 DNA follows: TGTGCCAGTAGTGCGGACAGGGGGGCCACTGAAGCTTTCTTT. Its protein is CASSADRGATEAFF.

This clone has only one observation. V and J are TRBV4-3 and TRBJ2-7, with TRBD1 as a possible D gene (7 bases). With 4 bases removed from V and 7 bases from J, the gap between germline ends came to 17 bases. The germline V gene encodes CDR1 LGHNA and CDR2 YSLEER. CDR3 length: 14 amino acids. DNA for the CDR3: TGCGCCAGCAGCCCAGGGGGGCCCTCTACTGAGCAGTACTTC. Its protein is CASSPGGPSTEQYF.

This sequence joins TRBV7-8 and TRBJ1-3; tentatively, D is TRBD1 (5 bases). Germline values: CDR1 SGHVS, CDR2 FQNEAQ. The CDR3 runs 16 residues. Deletions cut 0 bases from V and 0 bases from J, with 9 bases between. The CDR3 sequence is CASSLAQGSSGNTIYF. DNA of the CDR3: TGTGCCAGCAGCTTAGCGCAGGGATCCTCTGGAAACACCATATATTTT.

The V gene is TRBV21-1, the J gene TRBJ1-2; the DNA was not used to check the table's D call, TRBD1. TRBV21-1 is a pseudogene locus. This CDR3 contains 20 residues. The CDR3 is CASSKNPPRTVGVVDYGYTF. The CDR3 nucleotides are TGTGCCAGCAGCAAAAATCCACCCAGGACGGTAGGGGTAGTTGACTATGGCTACACCTTC.

The CDR3 protein is CASSLTKGDRGRSGELFF. The CDR3 DNA sequence: TGTGCCAGCAGCCTCACGAAGGGGGACAGGGGGCGATCCGGGGAGCTGTTTTTT. The rearrangement uses TRBV6-2 or TRBV6-3 and TRBJ2-2; 12 bases fit TRBD1. CDR1 and CDR2 from the germline V gene are MNHEY and SVGEGT. Trimming at V came to 6 bases and at J to 6 bases, leaving 14 bases not matched to a gene. This CDR3 is built from 18 residues.

The chain links TRBV19 to TRBJ1-5; TRBD1 is a possible D gene (5 bases). This CDR3 has 14 amino acids. Germline CDR1 LNHDA, CDR2 SQIVND (reference sequence). The V and J ends lost 3 bases and 4 bases respectively, with 10 bases between them. Here the CDR3 DNA reads TGTGCCAGTAGTATGGGGCGGAGGAATCAGCCCCAGCATTTT. Protein sequence: CASSMGRRNQPQHF.

V gene TRBV3-1 (or the pseudogene TRBV3-2) combines with J gene TRBJ1-5, with D perhaps TRBD1 (5 bases). The CDR3 sequence is 14 residues long. The germline V gene has CDR1 LGHDT and CDR2 YNNKEL (reference sequence). The germline V and J ends were trimmed by 1 base and 5 bases, with 9 bases remaining between them. The CDR3 reads CASSQAGFDQPQHF. In DNA, the CDR3 is TGTGCCAGCAGCCAAGCAGGGTTTGATCAGCCCCAGCATTTT.

The chain has TRBV29-1 and TRBJ1-3; possible D gene TRBD1, 5 bases. Germline V lookup: CDR1 SQVTM, CDR2 ANQGSEA. Trimming took 3 bases from V and 7 from J, leaving 7 bases between them. CDR3 length equals 11 residues. The CDR3 sequence: CSVDRGNTIYF. CDR3 in DNA: TGCAGCGTTGATCGGGGGAACACCATATATTTT.

The CDR3 loop reads CASSISQGPQETQYF. In DNA, the CDR3 is TGTGCCAGTAGTATTTCGCAGGGTCCCCAAGAGACCCAGTACTTC. The V gene is TRBV19, the J gene TRBJ2-5; D is perhaps TRBD1 (5 bases). V dropped 3 bases and J dropped 1 base, with 12 bases sitting between them. The CDR3 is 15 amino acids. Germline V gene sequence: CDR1 LNHDA, CDR2 SQIVND (reference sequence).

The chain joins TRBV29-1 to TRBJ2-1; D is unclear. There are 13 residues in the CDR3. The germline V and J ends were trimmed by 4 bases and 7 bases, with 14 bases remaining between them. In germline, CDR1 is SQVTM, CDR2 ANQGSEA. CDR3 in amino acids: CSVVLTPGNEQFF. The CDR3 DNA reads as TGCAGCGTTGTCTTGACTCCTGGAAATGAGCAGTTCTTC.

V is TRBV2 and J is TRBJ1-1; no firm D call. V lost 4 bases and J lost 4, with 4 bases in between. This CDR3 comprises 11 residues. Germline values: CDR1 SNHLY, CDR2 FYNNEI. The CDR3 reads CASSVATEAFF. CDR3 nucleotide sequence: TGTGCCAGCAGTGTCGCCACTGAAGCTTTCTTT.

This clone was detected only a few times. The chain links TRBV28 to TRBJ2-5; D is unclear. Germline values: CDR1 MDHEN, CDR2 SYDVKM. The ends were cut back, 4 bases at V and 5 bases at J, with 14 bases in the middle. The CDR3 sequence is 14 residues long. CDR3 residues: CASSSPTVLETQYF. The CDR3 bases are TGTGCCAGCAGTTCACCGACTGTATTGGAGACCCAGTACTTC.

V is TRBV6-2 or TRBV6-3 and J is TRBJ1-2; TRBD1 matches 9 bases. V lost 0 bases and J lost 4; bases outside the gene matches: 9. The CDR3 loop spans 17 amino acids. Germline CDR1 is MNHEY and CDR2 is SVGEGT. The CDR3 bases are TGTGCCAGCAGTTACTCGACTGGACAGGGGCCTATCTATGGCTACACCTTC. This codes for CASSYSTGQGPIYGYTF.

This rearrangement joins TRBV28 to TRBJ2-7; D is uncertain. The CDR3 is 14 amino acids. The germline V and J ends were trimmed by 2 bases and 3 bases, with 11 bases remaining between them. Looked up from germline, CDR1 is MDHEN and CDR2 is SYDVKM. The CDR3 loop reads CASSLAYDGYEQYF. The CDR3 coding sequence is TGTGCCAGCAGTTTAGCCTATGACGGCTACGAGCAGTACTTC.

This clone turned up a few times. The V and J genes are TRBV30 and TRBJ1-1; D call uncertain. Germline V CDR1 and CDR2: GTSNPN, SVGIG (reference sequence). This CDR3 region has 13 residues. V was trimmed by 6 bases and J by 1 base, leaving 12 bases between them. This chain's CDR3 is CACAKEGNTEAFF. In nucleotides, the CDR3 is TGTGCCTGCGCAAAGGAAGGGAACACTGAAGCTTTCTTT.

V gene TRBV2 combines with J gene TRBJ2-3; D uncertain. CDR3 length equals 11 residues. The V gene's germline CDR1 is SNHLY and CDR2 FYNNEI. Trimming removed 6 bases from V and 6 bases from J, with 7 bases in between. The CDR3, as DNA: TGTGCCAGCAGAAGGGCCGATACGCAGTATTTT. It codes for CASRRADTQYF.

The chain recombines TRBV18 with TRBJ1-4; 9 positions agree with TRBD1. CDR1 is KGHSH and CDR2 is LQKENI in the germline V gene. CDR3 size: 16 residues. Losses at the gene ends were 2 bases for V and 7 bases for J; bases not matched to a gene: 8. The CDR3 DNA reads TGTGCCAGCTCACCAGAAGGACAGGGGATCGCTGAAAAACTGTTTTTT. It is translated as CASSPEGQGIAEKLFF.

This chain links TRBV5-1 with TRBJ1-2, with 8 nucleotides matching TRBD1. The CDR3 has 13 amino acids. Germline V lookup: CDR1 SGHRS, CDR2 YFSETQ. The trim removed 4 bases at V and 8 bases at J, leaving 7 bases unmatched. CDR3 region: CASSPTPGGGYTF. DNA for the CDR3: TGCGCCAGCAGCCCTACCCCAGGGGGCGGCTACACCTTC.

The CDR3 sequence: CASMGLQDEQYF. In DNA form, the CDR3 reads TGTGCCAGCATGGGCCTACAGGACGAGCAGTACTTC. This chain uses TRBV28 with TRBJ2-7; TRBD1 might be the D (5 bases). V was cut by 7 bases and J by 5 bases, with 12 bases left in between. This CDR3 spans 12 amino acids. CDR1 and CDR2 (germline): MDHEN, SYDVKM.

The chain has TRBV18 and TRBJ2-2; D gene uncertain. V gave up 1 base and J gave up 1 base, with 7 bases separating them. There are 15 residues in the CDR3. The germline V gene encodes CDR1 KGHSH and CDR2 LQKENI. The CDR3, as DNA: TGTGCCAGCTCACCACTCTCAGGGAACACCGGGGAGCTGTTTTTT. Protein: CASSPLSGNTGELFF.

V gene TRBV19 combines with J gene TRBJ1-6; weak D call: TRBD1 (6 bases). V was shortened by 5 bases and J by 8 bases, with 16 bases between the two germline ends. Germline V CDR1 and CDR2: LNHDA, SQIVND (reference sequence). CDR3 length: 15 residues. The CDR3, as DNA: TGTGCCAGTAGTGCTGGGACCAGGGGACATTCACCCCTCCACTTT. It codes for CASSAGTRGHSPLHF.

This clone was counted a single time. The chain is built from TRBV7-9 and TRBJ1-1; no definite D call. The CDR3 extends over 13 amino acids. Trimming took off 3 bases at V and 5 bases at J, with 10 bases between the two ends. Germline assignment: CDR1 SEHNR and CDR2 FQNEAQ (reference sequence). The CDR3 loop is CASSFKAGTEAFF. The CDR3 nucleotides read TGTGCCAGCAGCTTTAAGGCCGGAACTGAAGCTTTCTTT.

The J gene is TRBJ1-1, the V gene TRBV27; possibly TRBD1 for D (6 bases). Between the trimmed V and J ends, which lost 5 bases and 5 bases, there was a span of 15 bases. Germline V gene data show CDR1 as MNHEY and CDR2 as SMNVEV (reference sequence). This CDR3 is 14 amino acids long. The CDR3 DNA is TGTGCCAGCAGTCCCCAGGGGCAAGGAACTGAAGCTTTCTTT. Translated: CASSPQGQGTEAFF.

This clone was picked up one time. The V call is TRBV10-3, the J call TRBJ2-7, with unresolved D. The CDR3 has 14 amino acids. V was shortened by 8 bases and J by 4 bases, with 18 bases between the two germline ends. Germline V gene data show CDR1 as ENHRY and CDR2 as SYGVKD. The DNA of the CDR3 is TGTGCCATCCGAGCCCCGACAATCGGTTACGAGCAGTACTTC. This gives the protein CAIRAPTIGYEQYF.

The chain combines TRBV3-1 (or the pseudogene TRBV3-2) with TRBJ2-1, with no clear D. From germline, CDR1 is LGHDT and CDR2 YNNKEL (reference sequence). Trimming pared 3 bases from V and 7 bases from J, leaving 16 bases between. The CDR3 length is 15 residues. CDR3 protein: CASSQTMQFRNEQFF. The CDR3 region has the DNA TGTGCCAGCAGCCAGACGATGCAGTTTAGGAATGAGCAGTTCTTC.

Concerning this clone: Germline is not matched at one junction end, which may reflect a read error. The gene calls are TRBV6-1 and TRBJ1-4; D possibly corresponds to TRBD1 (5 bases). Germline loops: CDR1 MNHNS, CDR2 SASEGT. CDR3 length: 12 residues. CDR3: CASSEAGPGRVF. The CDR3 DNA reads TGTGCCAGCAGTGAAGCGGGACCAGGGCGGGTTTTT.

The chain couples TRBV25-1 to TRBJ1-4; TRBD1 aligns across 8 bases. V dropped 1 base and J dropped 5; count of bases not matched to a gene: 3. Germline CDR1 MGHDK, CDR2 SYGVNS. The CDR3 has 15 amino acids. Here the CDR3 reads CASSEWTGWNEKLFF. The CDR3, as DNA: TGTGCCAGCAGTGAATGGACAGGGTGGAATGAAAAACTGTTTTTT.

The genes are TRBV24-1 and TRBJ1-2, with 9 positions matching TRBD1. V dropped 4 bases and J dropped 5; count of bases not matched to a gene: 1. The germline V gene encodes CDR1 KGHDR and CDR2 SFDVKD. This CDR3 contains 13 residues. The CDR3 sequence: CATSEGTGYGYTF. CDR3 DNA: TGTGCCACCAGTGAAGGGACAGGGTATGGCTACACCTTC.